This T cell receptor (beta chain) comes out of a study of blood T cells in healthy people across ages. The use of a sample-barcoded 5' primer and a J-beta primer mix characterized a second PCR of 7 to 11 cycles. Each of the cDNA molecules was tagged by a template-switch adaptor with 12 random nucleotides. From the 5' RACE reads, TCRdb called clonotypes with MiXCR, one entry per CDR3 protein. The sample includes 800,000 to 1,000,000 distinct CDR3 sequences, under 50% seen only once; the top ten take about an eighth. Regarding the study as a whole: Per million T cells, the diversity of TCR beta decreased roughly linearly as age advanced. The diversity estimates, figures obtained from one million T cells, were considered underestimates. CMV infection status of these donors was not known.

Between the trimmed V and J ends, which lost 8 bases and 3 bases, there was a span of 11 bases. The germline CDR1 and CDR2 sequences are MNHEY and SVGEGT. This CDR3 is built from 14 residues. This clonotype was observed a few times. No antigen is known for it. The V gene is TRBV6-2 or TRBV6-3, the J gene TRBJ1-6; D possibly corresponds to TRBD1 (5 bases). This TCR came from a man aged 25-45 years in good health. The source material was blood. The CDR3 DNA reads TGTGCCAGCGGCGGGGGACTCTATAATTCACCCCTCCACTTT. It encodes CASGGGLYNSPLHF.